Sequencing of this T cell receptor beta chain was carried out in a study of T-cell reconstitution after alpha-beta-depleted transplantation in children. Study observations and caveats: Surviving recipient T cells and thymic progenitors accounted for the high day-60 TCRbeta diversity observed in some patients. After transplant, at about two months, alpha-beta T cells were reportedly derived from several hundred expanded graft clones. A year post-transplant, T-cell counts and diversity derived mostly from newly produced T cells.

TCRbeta library construction was performed incorporating unique molecular identifiers. Using its own MiXCR run on the PCR reads, TCRdb lists one record per CDR3 protein. The sample includes some 550,000 distinct CDR3 sequences, roughly 23% of them seen just once. V was pared by 5 bases and J by 7 bases, with 11 bases between. The CDR3 sequence is 12 residues long. CDR1 is SGHTA and CDR2 is FQGNSA in the germline V gene. This clonotype was recorded many times. Its target is not known. This specimen was PBMCs, mostly from graft donor cells, taken 360 days after TCRalphabeta/CD19-depleted stem cell transplant. This chain links TRBV7-2 with TRBJ2-5; D is undetermined. The TCR sequence derives from a boy under two years old who had a stem cell transplant for acute myeloid leukemia, so the T cells may come from the graft donor. The CDR3 nucleotides read TGTGCCAGCAGCCCTTCTAGTGCGACCCAGTACTTC. Its protein is CASSPSSATQYF.